This entry lists 4 T cell receptor beta chains sequenced from one sample in a study of beta chain features in type 1 diabetes (dated by TCRdb to 2017 to 2018). The library was built by means of the immunoSEQ multiplex PCR assay. The entire isolated RNA was reverse transcribed using the High Capacity cDNA Reverse Transcription Kit, and thus expressed TCRB transcripts were sequenced. The immuneACCESS repertoire file appears here via TCRdb, limited to in-frame rearrangements. These files lack a portion of the clones; in checked studies, under half of the deficit traces to unresolved V genes, and the cause of the others is not known. The sample table records 350,000 or so clones; less than 20% of these occur just once. Approximately 0.046% of the sample lies in the top ten. Sample: naive CD4+ T cells from blood. What the cell subset or site label conveys for this sample: true naive CD4+ T cells. All receptors come from a woman aged 18-30 years in good health.

This clone was detected a few times. The rearrangement joins TRBV9 to TRBJ2-5; 11 positions match TRBD2. The CDR3 consists of 15 residues. V dropped 0 bases and J dropped 7; count of bases not matched to a gene: 5. Germline V lookup: CDR1 SGDLS, CDR2 YYNGEE. DNA of the CDR3: TGTGCCAGCAGCGTAGAAATAGCGGGAGGGGGGACCCAGTACTTC. It codes for CASSVEIAGGGTQYF.

This clone appeared a single time. The gene calls are TRBV9 and TRBJ2-5; 10 bases match TRBD2. The germline CDR1 and CDR2 sequences are SGDLS and YYNGEE. The CDR3 is made up of 15 amino acids. The V segment lost 2 bases and the J segment 5 bases; nucleotides outside the gene matches: 6. The CDR3 spells CASSVLAGDAETQYF. The CDR3 DNA sequence: TGTGCCAGCAGCGTCCTAGCGGGGGACGCGGAGACCCAGTACTTC.

This clone showed up just a few times. The V gene is TRBV7-3, the J gene TRBJ2-6; TRBD1 aligns across 7 bases. V was clipped by 5 bases and J by 0 bases; unmatched bases: 13. Germline CDR1 is SGHTA and CDR2 is FQGTGA. The CDR3 extends over 19 amino acids. Written as DNA, the CDR3 is TGTGCCAGCAGCCGTAGTCGAGGGACAGACCGCTCTGGGGCCAACGTCCTGACTTTC. Translated: CASSRSRGTDRSGANVLTF.

The chain uses TRBV4-1 and TRBJ2-3; TRBD2 matches 10 bases. This CDR3 has 15 residues. Germline-derived CDR1 and CDR2 are MGHRA and YSYEKL. Trimming removed 2 bases from V and 5 bases from J; junction bases left unmatched: 4. The CDR3 here is CASSQRTSGVDTQYF. The CDR3 nucleotides are TGCGCCAGCAGCCAAAGAACTAGCGGGGTAGATACGCAGTATTTT.